This T cell receptor beta chain was recorded in a study of siplizumab effects on memory and regulatory T cells. TCRdb's table, derived via immunoSEQ multiplex PCR, lists solely in-frame clones and lacks some. The table shows around 6,500 clones, with about 60% occurring only once. The germline V gene has CDR1 SGHVS and CDR2 FNYEAQ. This CDR3 comprises 14 residues. With 5 bases removed from V and 5 bases from J, the gap between germline ends came to 15 bases. V gene TRBV7-6 combines with J gene TRBJ2-5, with D perhaps TRBD1 (6 bases). The TCR originated in a human donor in good health. The sequenced sample was effector memory CD8+ T cells sorted from blood. The sample's subset: unstimulated CD8+ effector memory T cells. The CDR3 region has the DNA TGTGCCAGCAGCCAGGCTGGGGGCGGCGAGACCCAGTACTTC. It yields the protein CASSQAGGGETQYF.